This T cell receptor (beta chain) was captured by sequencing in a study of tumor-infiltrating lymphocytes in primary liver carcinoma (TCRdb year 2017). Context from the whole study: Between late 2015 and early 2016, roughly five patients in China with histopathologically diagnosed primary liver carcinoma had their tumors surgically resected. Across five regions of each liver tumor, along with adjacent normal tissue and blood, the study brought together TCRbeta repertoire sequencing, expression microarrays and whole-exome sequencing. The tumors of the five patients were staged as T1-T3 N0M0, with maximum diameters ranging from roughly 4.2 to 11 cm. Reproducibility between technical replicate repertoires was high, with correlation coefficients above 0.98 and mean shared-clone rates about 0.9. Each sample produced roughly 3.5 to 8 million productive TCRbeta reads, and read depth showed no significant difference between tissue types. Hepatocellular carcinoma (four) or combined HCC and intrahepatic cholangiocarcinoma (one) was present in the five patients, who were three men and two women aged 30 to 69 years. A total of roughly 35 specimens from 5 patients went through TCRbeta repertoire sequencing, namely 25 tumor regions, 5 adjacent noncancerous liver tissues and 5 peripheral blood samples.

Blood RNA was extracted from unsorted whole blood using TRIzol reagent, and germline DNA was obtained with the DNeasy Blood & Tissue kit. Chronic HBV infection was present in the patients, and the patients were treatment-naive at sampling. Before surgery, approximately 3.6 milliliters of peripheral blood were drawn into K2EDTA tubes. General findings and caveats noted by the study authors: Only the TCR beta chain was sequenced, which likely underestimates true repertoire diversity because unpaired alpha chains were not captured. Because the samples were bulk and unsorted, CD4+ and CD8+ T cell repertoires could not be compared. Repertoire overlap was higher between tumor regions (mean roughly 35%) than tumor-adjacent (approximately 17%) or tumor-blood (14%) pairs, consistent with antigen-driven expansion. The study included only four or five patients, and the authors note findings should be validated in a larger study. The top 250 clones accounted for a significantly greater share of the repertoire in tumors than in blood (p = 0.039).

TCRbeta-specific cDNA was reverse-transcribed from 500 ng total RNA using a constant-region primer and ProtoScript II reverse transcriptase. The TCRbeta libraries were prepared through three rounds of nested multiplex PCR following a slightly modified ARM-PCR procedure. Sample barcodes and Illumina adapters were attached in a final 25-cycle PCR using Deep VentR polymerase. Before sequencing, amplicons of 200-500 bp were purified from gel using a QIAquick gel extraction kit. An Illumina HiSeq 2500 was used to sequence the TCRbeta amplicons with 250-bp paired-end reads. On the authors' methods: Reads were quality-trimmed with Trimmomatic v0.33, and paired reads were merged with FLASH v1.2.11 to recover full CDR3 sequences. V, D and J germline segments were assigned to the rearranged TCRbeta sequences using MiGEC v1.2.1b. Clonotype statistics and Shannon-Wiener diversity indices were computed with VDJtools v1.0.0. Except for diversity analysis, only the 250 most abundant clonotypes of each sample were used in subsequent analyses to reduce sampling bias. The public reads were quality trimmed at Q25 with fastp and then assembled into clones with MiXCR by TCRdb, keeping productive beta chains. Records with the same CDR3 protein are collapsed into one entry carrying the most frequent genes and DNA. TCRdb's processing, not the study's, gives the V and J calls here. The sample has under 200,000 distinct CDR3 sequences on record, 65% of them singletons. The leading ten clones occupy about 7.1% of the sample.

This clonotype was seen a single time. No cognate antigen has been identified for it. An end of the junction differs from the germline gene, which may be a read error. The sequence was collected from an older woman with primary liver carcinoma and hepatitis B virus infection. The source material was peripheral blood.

DNA sequence: TGTGCCAACAGCTCGCCGGGAGGGGGATACACAGATACGCAGTATTTT. Its translation reads: CANSSPGGGYTDTQYF. The rearranged chain carries TRBV5-4 and TRBJ2-3; 8 bases in between match TRBD2. The germline V gene (reference sequence) supplies CDR1 SGHNT and CDR2 YYREEE. The CDR3, from cysteine to phenylalanine, totals 16 residues. Only the CDR3 DNA is retained, 48 bases long and in frame from the first base.